This TCR beta chain was sequenced during a study of identical twins. The CDR3 covers 14 residues. General study results and limits: Among monozygotic twins, out-of-frame TCR alpha sharing exceeded what models predicted.

In its sample, this clonotype was seen a few times. Its antigen is unidentified. One entry per CDR3 protein results from TCRdb running MiXCR on the 5' RACE reads. The table has hundreds of thousands of distinct CDR3 sequences, 8% to 9% seen once. Everyone who donated was a healthy Caucasian. The sample was also linked to a second study, of yellow fever vaccine responses in identical twins. From that paper: The authors reported partly convergent, partly personalized vaccine responses in identical twins.

The sequenced material came from PBMCs. The J gene is TRBJ2-7, the V gene TRBV21-1. TRBV21-1 is labeled a pseudogene. The clonotype originates from a woman in her late teens or twenties in good health. Written as DNA, the CDR3 is TGTGCCAGCAGCAAATGTGCAGACCGCTACGAGCAGTACTTC. Its translation is CASSKCADRYEQYF.